These 3 T cell receptor beta chains share one sample of origin, sequenced in a study of T cell responses to AZD1222 COVID-19 vaccine. Sequenced by immunoSEQ multiplex PCR; TCRdb stores in-frame clones only, minus some. The sample records roughly 140,000 clones, under 95% being singletons. The sample here was peripheral blood, taken on day 0 of AZD1222 vaccination. These TCRs come from an adult in good health.

V gene TRBV7-2 combines with J gene TRBJ2-7, with 9 positions matching TRBD2. This CDR3 is 15 amino acids long. The V gene's germline CDR1 is SGHTA and CDR2 FQGNSA. With V trimmed by 5 bases and J by 3 bases, 8 bases remained unmatched. In nucleotides, the CDR3 is TGTGCCAGCAGCCCCGGCGGGGGGGGATACTACGAGCAGTACTTC. It yields the protein CASSPGGGGYYEQYF.

The chain combines TRBV5-1 with TRBJ1-1; D is unclear. This CDR3 contains 16 residues. The V gene's germline CDR1 is SGHRS and CDR2 YFSETQ. V was trimmed by 0 bases and J by 0 bases, leaving 12 bases between them. The CDR3, as DNA: TGCGCCAGCAGCTTGGATAGACGGAGAATGAACACTGAAGCTTTCTTT. Translation gives CASSLDRRRMNTEAFF.

This chain connects TRBV6-4 to TRBJ2-2, with a tentative D call TRBD1 (5 bases). Germline V gene lookup returns CDR1 MRHNA and CDR2 SNTAGT. V lost 5 bases and J 0 bases, leaving 13 bases between the germline ends. CDR3 length equals 16 residues. CDR3 nucleotide sequence: TGTGCCAGCAGTCCCCAGGGTAACGCGAACACCGGGGAGCTGTTTTTT. As protein: CASSPQGNANTGELFF.